This T cell receptor (beta chain) emerged from a study of shared clonotypes between healthy human individuals. The study's findings and limits: In having few donors, the study represented limited genetic and exposure-history diversity.

V was trimmed by 3 bases and J by 8 bases, leaving 16 bases between them. The CDR3 length is 14 residues. The V gene's germline CDR1 is MNHNS and CDR2 SASEGT. About this clone itself: Antigen specificity is unknown.

Only in-frame clones appear in the TCRdb table, and some are missing; sequencing was by immunoSEQ multiplex PCR. The data contain under 1,100,000 clones, approximately 76% of them singletons. Subsets obtained from CD4+ cells comprised CD45RA+ naive and CD45RA-negative memory cells. The chain couples TRBV6-1 to TRBJ1-2; TRBD1 might be the D (5 bases). The receptor's source is a man between 18 and 29 years old in good health. Sequences were obtained from memory CD4+ T cells sorted from blood. Stated subset: CD45RA-negative fraction. The CDR3 region has the DNA TGTGCCAGCAGTGATTCTGTCGGGGCGTGGGGCTACACCTTC. It is translated as CASSDSVGAWGYTF.